This entry describes one T cell receptor beta chain. There is no known antigen for this receptor. No qualities accompany the bases; no much larger clone lies one base away. Using the deep immunoSEQ assay, multiplex PCR amplified TCR CDR3 regions from genomic DNA. Extracted genomic DNA from each cell subset was spread evenly across all wells of several immunoSEQ 96-well plates, with each plate serving as a replicate. For sorted subsets, each replicate PCR was loaded with 200 to 250 ng genomic DNA, equivalent to some 31,000 T cell genomes. Purified libraries were measured with a Qubit 3.0 fluorometer, size-checked on a Bioanalyzer 2100, and measured again with the KAPA Library Quantification kit. A separate single-read 150-cycle Illumina NextSeq 550 flow cell was used to sequence each immunoSEQ 96-well plate. As for the original processing: The immunoSEQ output contained only junctional sequences without quality scores, so filtering could not match that applied to full-length reads. Sequences were annotated with PyIR, a Python wrapper for IgBLAST v1.9, using IMGT germline references to assign V/J genes and CDR3. Reads were filtered out if the reads had weak V/J assignments (E-value above 1e-6), no CDR3, stop codons, out-of-frame junctions, or ambiguous translated residues. V3J clonotypes were defined as sequences sharing the same inferred V gene, J gene, and CDR3 amino acid sequence. The percentage overlap between two repertoires was calculated by dividing the number of shared unique clonotypes by the size of the smaller repertoire. Repertoire richness was assessed with RTK rarefaction, the Chao1 estimator, and Recon v2.1 estimates of unobserved clonotypes. For all TCRbeta clonotypes obtained by the gDNA method from several donors, generation probabilities were computed with OLGA. TCRdb took over this immuneACCESS table, retaining in-frame rearrangements with V and J assigned. Such tables are incomplete; in checked studies, under half of the missing clones stem from an unresolved V gene, and the remainder is unexplained. V, J and clone size derive from that table, while D and trimming were established from the DNA sequence. The sample includes about 1.1 million clones, with around 78% observed a single time. Around 0.61% of the sample goes to the ten largest clones.

The donors were healthy, HIV-negative adults who had no recently reported acute infections or vaccinations. Only Caucasian adults living in Nashville, Tennessee, USA were represented among the donors. CD4+ T cells were enriched by magnetic negative selection, after which naive cells were positively selected on CD45RA and the negative fraction was taken as the memory subset. After blood collection by leukapheresis, PBMCs were isolated using Ficoll-Histopaque density gradient centrifugation and then cryopreserved in the vapor phase of liquid nitrogen. Purity and quantity of every magnetically sorted T cell population were checked by analytical flow cytometry. From each sorted fraction, genomic DNA was isolated and quantified by UV absorbance on a Nanodrop 2000c. From the germline V gene, CDR1 is MDHEN and CDR2 is SYDVKM. Relative to germline, V is missing 6 bases and J is missing 3 bases, with 5 bases of the junction outside any gene match. The CDR3, from cysteine to phenylalanine, totals 14 residues. Solely the CDR3 DNA is kept, with 42 bases framed from the first base.

The sample is drawn from a study of shared clonotypes between healthy human individuals (dated by TCRdb to the early 2020s). About the study as a whole: The cohort comprised a couple of women and a few men aged 18 to 49 years. Per donor, three plates each were used for CD4 naive and CD4 memory, two for CD8 naive, and one for CD8 memory. Blood TCR repertoires of five healthy adults were deeply sequenced to estimate repertoire size and the extent of clonotype sharing between individuals. To increase sequencing depth and limit assay-specific biases, TCR repertoire library preparation and sequencing were carried out by different laboratories using diverse techniques. Leukapheresis yielded between about 0.9 and 8.9 billion PBMCs per donor. The study at large found these results: Naive subsets generally had larger estimated clonotype richness than memory subsets. Rarefaction of sorted-subset datasets indicated incomplete sequencing despite the large sequencing depth. Sampling was restricted to blood, and TCR repertoires in tissue are likely to differ from TCR repertoires in blood. Because the study included a small number of donors, the genetic and exposure-history diversity represented was limited. Pairwise subsampling led to the expectation that sequencing depth would affect the degree of clonotype sharing among donors. Compared with non-shared clonotypes, clonotypes shared by all four sorted-subset donors had higher generation probabilities. Sharing across four donors was observed for around 5% of naive CD4, under 4% of naive CD8, over 2% of memory CD4, and roughly 0.4% of memory CD8 clonotypes.

Here the chain combines TRBV28 and TRBJ2-7; 10 bases in the junction line up with TRBD1. This clonotype was sampled from a man aged 18-30 years in good health. Some clones in this sample may be carry-over from other donors' samples. The specimen was memory CD4+ T cells from PBMCs. This sample's cell subset or site label indicates: CD45RA-negative fraction. The CDR3 in this case is CASSGTGAGYEQYF. The DNA sequence is TGTGCCAGCAGCGGGACAGGGGCTGGCTACGAGCAGTACTTC.